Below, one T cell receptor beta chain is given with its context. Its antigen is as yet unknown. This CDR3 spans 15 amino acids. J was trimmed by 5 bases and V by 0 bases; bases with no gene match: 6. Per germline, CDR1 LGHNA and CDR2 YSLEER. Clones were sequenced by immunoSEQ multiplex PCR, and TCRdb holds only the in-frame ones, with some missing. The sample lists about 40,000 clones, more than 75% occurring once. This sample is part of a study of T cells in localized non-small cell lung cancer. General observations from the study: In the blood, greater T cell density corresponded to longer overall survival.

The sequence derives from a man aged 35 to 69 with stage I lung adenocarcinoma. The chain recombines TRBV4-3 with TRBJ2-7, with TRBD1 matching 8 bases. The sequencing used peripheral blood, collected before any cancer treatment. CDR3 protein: CASSQDWQGADEQYF. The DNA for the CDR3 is TGCGCCAGCAGCCAAGACTGGCAGGGGGCAGACGAGCAGTACTTC.